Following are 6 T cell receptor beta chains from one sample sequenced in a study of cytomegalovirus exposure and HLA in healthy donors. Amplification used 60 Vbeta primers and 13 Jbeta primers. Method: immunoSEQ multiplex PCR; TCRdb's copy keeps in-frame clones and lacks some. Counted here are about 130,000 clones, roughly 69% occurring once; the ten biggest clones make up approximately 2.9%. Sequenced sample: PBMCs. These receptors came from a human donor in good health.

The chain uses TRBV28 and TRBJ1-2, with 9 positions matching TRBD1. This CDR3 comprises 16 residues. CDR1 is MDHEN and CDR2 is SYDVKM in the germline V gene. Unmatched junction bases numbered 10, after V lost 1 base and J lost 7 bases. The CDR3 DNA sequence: TGTGCCAGCAGTTTATTGTTCCCGGGACAGGGAGGTGGCTACACCTTC. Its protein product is CASSLLFPGQGGGYTF.

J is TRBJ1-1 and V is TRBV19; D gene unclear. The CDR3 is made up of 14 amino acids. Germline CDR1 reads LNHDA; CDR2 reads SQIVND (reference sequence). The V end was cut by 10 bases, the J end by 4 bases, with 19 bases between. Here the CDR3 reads CAIRASGRGTEAFF. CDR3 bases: TGTGCCATTCGGGCGTCTGGGCGGGGCACTGAAGCTTTCTTT.

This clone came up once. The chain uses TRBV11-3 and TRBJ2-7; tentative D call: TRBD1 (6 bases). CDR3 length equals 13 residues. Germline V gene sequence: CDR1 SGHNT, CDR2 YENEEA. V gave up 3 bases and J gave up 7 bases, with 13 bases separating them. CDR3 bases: TGTGCCAGCAGCTTGGGTACAGGGTTGGAGCAGTACTTC. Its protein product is CASSLGTGLEQYF.

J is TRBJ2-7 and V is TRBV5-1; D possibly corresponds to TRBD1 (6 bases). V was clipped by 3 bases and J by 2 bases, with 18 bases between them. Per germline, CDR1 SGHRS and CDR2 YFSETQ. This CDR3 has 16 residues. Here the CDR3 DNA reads TGCGCCAGCAGCTCCATCCCCGGACAGATAACCTACGAGCAGTACTTC. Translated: CASSSIPGQITYEQYF.

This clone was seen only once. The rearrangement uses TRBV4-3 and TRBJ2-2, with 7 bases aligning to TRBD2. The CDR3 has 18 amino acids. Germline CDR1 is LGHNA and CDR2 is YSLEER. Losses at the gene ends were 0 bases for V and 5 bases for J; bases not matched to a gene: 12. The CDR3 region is CASSQDGRGRIKTGELFF. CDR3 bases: TGCGCCAGCAGCCAAGATGGGCGCGGGAGAATCAAAACCGGGGAGCTGTTTTTT.

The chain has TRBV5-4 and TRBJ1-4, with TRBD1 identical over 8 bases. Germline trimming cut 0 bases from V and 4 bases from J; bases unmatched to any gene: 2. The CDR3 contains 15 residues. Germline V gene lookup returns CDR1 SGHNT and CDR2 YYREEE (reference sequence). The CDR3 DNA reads TGTGCCAGCAGCTTGGGTGACAGGGGTAATGAAAAACTGTTTTTT. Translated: CASSLGDRGNEKLFF.